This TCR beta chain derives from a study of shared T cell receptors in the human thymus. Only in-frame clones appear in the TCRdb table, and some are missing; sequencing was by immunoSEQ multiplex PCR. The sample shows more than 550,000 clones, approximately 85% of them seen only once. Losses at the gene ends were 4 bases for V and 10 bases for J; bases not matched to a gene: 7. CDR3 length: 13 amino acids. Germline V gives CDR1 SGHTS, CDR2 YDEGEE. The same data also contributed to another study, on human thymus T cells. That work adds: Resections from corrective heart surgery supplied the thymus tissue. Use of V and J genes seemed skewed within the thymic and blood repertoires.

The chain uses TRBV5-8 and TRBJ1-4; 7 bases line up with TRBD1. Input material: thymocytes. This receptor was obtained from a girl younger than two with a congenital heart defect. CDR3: CASSSTGVGKLFF. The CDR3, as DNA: TGTGCCAGCAGCAGCACAGGGGTGGGAAAACTGTTTTTT.